These 2 T cell receptor beta chains share one sample of origin, sequenced in a study of blood T cell repertoires in COVID-19. Profiling relied on immunoSEQ multiplex PCR, and the TCRdb table lists in-frame clones only, not all of them. This sample has 210,000 or so clones, with 80% to 90% found just once. Sequencing was done on a sample of PBMCs or T cells enriched from blood (not recorded which). The receptors originated from a woman in her 30s who had been exposed to COVID-19.

The rearrangement links TRBV7-8 to TRBJ1-5; no firm D call. With 0 bases removed from V and 4 bases from J, the gap between germline ends came to 7 bases. The CDR3 runs 14 residues. Per germline, CDR1 SGHVS and CDR2 FQNEAQ. This CDR3 reads CASSLANGNQPQHF. The CDR3 DNA sequence: TGTGCCAGCAGCTTAGCGAACGGGAATCAGCCCCAGCATTTT.

The rearrangement links TRBV21-1 to TRBJ2-7; the listed D gene, TRBD1, was not tested against the DNA. TRBV21-1 is a documented pseudogene. This CDR3 has 16 amino acids. DNA of the CDR3: TGTGCCAGCAGGAAGACCGGGACAGACTCATCTGGCGAGCAGTACTTC. It is translated as CASRKTGTDSSGEQYF.